This passage covers 14 T cell receptor beta chains from one sample sequenced in a study of T cells after somatic rescue of genetic block. Sequencing used immunoSEQ multiplex PCR; TCRdb keeps in-frame clones, though not all of them. The sample holds 45,000 to 55,000 clones, about 96% seen once. Source material: peripheral blood mononuclear cells (PBMCs). These receptors all come from a child less than two years old.

This rearrangement joins TRBV10-3 to TRBJ2-7; 11 bases map to TRBD2. The CDR3 is made up of 14 amino acids. V dropped 3 bases and J dropped 2; count of bases not matched to a gene: 0. CDR1 is ENHRY and CDR2 is SYGVKD in the germline V gene. The CDR3 DNA reads TGTGCCATCAGTGAACTAGCGGGAGCCTACGAGCAGTACTTC. This encodes CAISELAGAYEQYF.

The chain is built from TRBV5-1 and TRBJ2-1, with 9 bases matching TRBD2. CDR1 and CDR2 (germline): SGHRS, YFSETQ. With 10 bases clipped from V and 6 bases from J, the junction kept 8 bases outside the gene matches. CDR3 length equals 13 residues. The CDR3 loop is CAPFAGGCNEQFF. The CDR3 DNA reads TGCGCCCCCTTCGCGGGAGGGTGCAATGAGCAGTTCTTC.

The chain uses TRBV19 and TRBJ2-2, with a tentative D call TRBD2 (7 bases). Germline loops: CDR1 LNHDA, CDR2 SQIVND (reference sequence). Trimming left V 5 bases short and J 3 bases short, with 16 bases between. CDR3 length: 16 amino acids. The CDR3 coding sequence is TGTGCCAGTAGTGAGGGCGGGGGCGCGCACACCGGGGAGCTGTTTTTT. This encodes CASSEGGGAHTGELFF.

This chain links TRBV28 with TRBJ2-2, with 11 bases matching TRBD1. V dropped 0 bases and J dropped 6; count of bases not matched to a gene: 0. Germline-derived CDR1 and CDR2 are MDHEN and SYDVKM. There are 15 residues in the CDR3. This CDR3 is CASSLWGQGAGELFF. The CDR3 DNA reads as TGTGCCAGCAGTTTATGGGGACAGGGGGCCGGGGAGCTGTTTTTT.

The chain employs TRBV7-2 and TRBJ2-2, with 12 nucleotides matching TRBD2. The V gene's germline CDR1 is SGHTA and CDR2 FQGNSA. The ends lost 6 bases at V and 4 bases at J; junction bases unmatched: 0. This CDR3 contains 14 residues. For the CDR3, the DNA is TGTGCCAGCAGGACTAGCGGGAGCACCGGGGAGCTGTTTTTT. Amino acids: CASRTSGSTGELFF.

This rearrangement joins TRBV7-2 to TRBJ2-7; D may correspond to TRBD1 or TRBD2 (6 bases each). The CDR3 totals 15 residues. Germline V CDR1 and CDR2: SGHTA, FQGNSA. V was trimmed by 1 base and J by 3 bases, leaving 13 bases between them. CDR3 sequence: CASSLVSGGYYEQYF. The CDR3 DNA is TGTGCCAGCAGCTTAGTGTCCGGGGGCTACTACGAGCAGTACTTC.

This clone was picked up one time. The V gene is TRBV27, the J gene TRBJ1-5; D remains ambiguous. Germline V gene sequence: CDR1 MNHEY, CDR2 SMNVEV (reference sequence). This CDR3 comprises 15 residues. V lost 5 bases and J lost 1, with 12 bases in between. The CDR3 DNA is TGTGCCAGCAGTCCGGAGGGCCGAAGCAATCAGCCCCAGCATTTT. Protein: CASSPEGRSNQPQHF.

The chain has TRBV5-6 and TRBJ2-7; tentative D call: TRBD1 (6 bases). Trimming left V 4 bases short and J 0 bases short, with 8 bases between. This CDR3 is 13 amino acids long. Germline V gene sequence: CDR1 SGHDT, CDR2 YYEEEE. DNA of the CDR3: TGTGCCAGCAGCCCGGGACACTCCTACGAGCAGTACTTC. It yields the protein CASSPGHSYEQYF.

The chain carries TRBV4-2 and TRBJ1-1; D not certain. Germline V gene data show CDR1 as LGHNA and CDR2 as YNFKEQ. The CDR3 is 15 amino acids. V was shortened by 0 bases and J by 0 bases, with 8 bases between the two germline ends. CDR3 in DNA: TGTGCCAGCAGCCAAGAAAAAAGGCTGAACACTGAAGCTTTCTTT. It specifies CASSQEKRLNTEAFF.

The chain employs TRBV28 and TRBJ2-7; maybe TRBD1 (5 bases). Trimming shortened V by 2 bases and J by 2 bases, and 10 bases separated the two germline ends. Germline lookup yields CDR1 MDHEN and CDR2 SYDVKM. This CDR3 is 14 amino acids long. Here the CDR3 DNA reads TGTGCCAGCAGTTTAACAGGAACCACCTACGAGCAGTACTTC. It codes for CASSLTGTTYEQYF. Using reference TRBV28 and TRBJ2-7 for the parts outside the CDR3, the full variable domain is DVKVTQSSRYLVKRTGEKVFLECVQDMDHENMFWYRQDPGLGLRLIYFSYDVKMKEKGDIPEGYSVSREKKERFSLILESASTNQTSMYLCASSLTGTTYEQYFGPGTRLTVT.

This chain connects TRBV5-1 to TRBJ1-3, with D perhaps TRBD1 (6 bases). In germline, CDR1 is SGHRS, CDR2 YFSETQ. The CDR3 has 14 residues. Trimming stripped 3 bases from V and 2 bases from J, with 9 bases between. The CDR3 protein is CASSSRGAGNTIYF. CDR3 in DNA: TGCGCCAGCAGCTCCAGGGGAGCTGGAAACACCATATATTTT.

The V call is TRBV7-3, the J call TRBJ2-3, with 8 positions matching TRBD2. The germline V gene has CDR1 SGHTA and CDR2 FQGTGA. The V gene end was trimmed by 2 bases and the J gene end by 4 bases; junction bases not matched to a gene: 8. The CDR3 runs to 16 residues. The CDR3 loop reads CASSLPSSGSADTQYF. The CDR3 coding sequence is TGTGCCAGCAGCTTACCGTCAAGCGGGAGCGCAGATACGCAGTATTTT.

A note on this clone: At one end the junction does not follow the germline gene, possibly because of a read error. This chain links TRBV7-9 with TRBJ2-1, with 14 bases aligning to TRBD2. The CDR3 runs 14 residues. Germline V lookup: CDR1 SEHNR, CDR2 FQNEAQ (reference sequence). The CDR3 sequence is CASSPRLAGGERFF. The CDR3 DNA sequence: TGTGCCAGCAGCCCTAGACTAGCGGGAGGGGAGCGGTTCTTC.

In its sample, this clone was seen once. V usage is TRBV14 and J usage is TRBJ2-7, with 9 bases that match TRBD2. CDR1 is SGHDN, CDR2 FVKESK, per germline. After removal of 0 bases from V and 7 bases from J, the junction contained 4 bases not matched to a gene. The CDR3 runs 14 residues. The CDR3 nucleotides read TGTGCCAGCAGCCAAGATTGGAGCGGGAGGGAGCAGTACTTC. Translating gives CASSQDWSGREQYF. The entire variable domain, with the rest obtained from reference TRBV14 and TRBJ2-7, is as follows: EAGVTQFPSHSVIEKGQTVTLRCDPISGHDNLYWYRRVMGKEIKFLLHFVKESKQDESGMPNNRFLAERTGGTYSTLKVQPAELEDSGVYFCASSQDWSGREQYFGPGTRLTVT.